This T cell receptor (beta chain) was profiled in a study of OX40 agonist ivuxolimab in advanced cancers. Background for the entire study: Ivuxolimab was a fully human IgG2 agonistic monoclonal antibody targeting the costimulatory receptor OX40 (CD134). Partial responses occurred in three dose-escalation patients: two with cutaneous melanoma and one with hepatocellular carcinoma. The paper describes the monotherapy dose-escalation part (N ≈ 50 patients) of the phase I trial of ivuxolimab. The dose-escalation cohort was roughly 83% male with a mean age of approximately 60 years, ranging from about 23 to 85. Among the roughly 52 dose-escalation patients, around 20 had hepatocellular carcinoma, around 15 melanoma, 9 renal cell carcinoma and 9 head and neck cancer. The point of sequencing TCRbeta in the periphery was to test whether ivuxolimab changed TCR sequence diversity and drove clonal T-cell expansion. Prior anti-PD-1, anti-PD-L1 or anti-CTLA-4 therapy was permitted, and 40% to 50% of dose-escalation patients had received checkpoint inhibitors. Intravenous ivuxolimab was administered to patients every 2 weeks at six dose levels: 0.01, 0.1, 0.3, 1.5, 3 and 10 mg/kg.

Comments on this clone: This receptor's antigen is unknown. Base-call qualities are not available, and no considerably larger clone is one nucleotide away.

From cysteine to phenylalanine, the CDR3 is 16 amino acids long. Only CDR3 DNA is held: 48 bases, read in frame from base 1. V loses 4 bases of germline sequence and J loses 5 bases, and the interval between the two ends is 20 bases. According to the germline V gene, CDR1 reads MDHEN and CDR2 reads SYDVKM. The trial excluded patients who had a history of autoimmune disease or who were on systemic immunosuppression. Peripheral blood for TCR sequencing was collected from all dose cohorts at baseline, on cycle 4 day 1, and on cycle 7 day 1. Samples came from an open-label, multicenter, first-in-human phase I dose-escalation trial of ivuxolimab. Adults with locally advanced or metastatic head and neck squamous cell, hepatocellular, melanoma or renal cell carcinoma were enrolled in the trial. Before TCR sequencing, CD4+ T cells and CD8+ T cells from peripheral blood were sorted into separate populations.

Overall study outcomes, separate from this receptor: At doses of 0.1 to 3.0 mg/kg, clonal expansion of both CD4+ and CD8+ blood T cells was observed from baseline to week 6. After ivuxolimab, more expanded clones were found on average in CD8+ T cells than in CD4+ T cells. In partial responders in the 0.1-3.0 mg/kg groups, normalized peripheral clonal expansion was found to be among the lowest, especially among CD8+ T cells. The antigen specificity of the clonally expanded peripheral T cells was not determined. Low levels of normalized T-cell clonal expansion were also seen in some nonresponding patients.

For sequencing of the TCRbeta CDR3 region, genomic DNA was extracted from the sorted cells. TCRbeta CDR3 regions were sequenced using the immunoSEQ Assay. Drawn from immuneACCESS, this table holds only the in-frame rearrangements with V and J called that TCRdb kept. Clones are partly lost; checked studies trace under half to an unresolved V gene and leave the rest unexplained. The sample includes tens of thousands of clones, with around 82% observed a single time. Clones ranked in the top ten supply around 5% of the sample. This TCR was sampled from an adult with an advanced solid tumor such as melanoma, head and neck, liver or kidney cancer. The chain couples TRBV28 to TRBJ2-5, with the D gene possibly TRBD1 or TRBD2, each one fitting 5 bases. The sample was CD4+ or CD8+ T cells sorted from blood, taken in a trial of the OX40 agonist ivuxolimab. The DNA sequence is TGTGCCAGCAGTTCCGCCGGGACCGACGCACGGGAGACCCAGTACTTC. It encodes CASSSAGTDARETQYF.